This entry concerns a single T cell receptor beta chain. This sample stems from a study of T cell responses to AZD1222 COVID-19 vaccine. TCRdb keeps only in-frame clones here, not all; method: immunoSEQ multiplex PCR. The sample holds about 120,000 clones; under 85% are singletons and the top ten take 6.2%. This specimen consisted of peripheral blood, obtained on day 0 of AZD1222 vaccination. This TCR came from an adult in good health.

CDR3 bases: TGTGCCAGCAGCTTGGGCGGGAGCTCCTATAATTCACCCCTCCACTTT. Encoded protein: CASSLGGSSYNSPLHF. The V and J genes are TRBV5-4 and TRBJ1-6; D unclear. Germline CDR1 and CDR2: SGHNT and YYREEE (reference sequence). CDR3 length: 16 amino acids. The V end lost 0 bases, the J end lost 0 bases, and 7 bases lay between the germline ends.